Listed below are T cell receptor beta chains from one sample, sequenced in a study of Ad26.COV2.S vaccination and SARS-CoV-2 variants. Assay: immunoSEQ multiplex PCR; the TCRdb copy retains only in-frame clones and omits some. The sample contains fewer than 400,000 clones, almost 90% of which appear only once. The source was peripheral blood, collected in a trial of Ad26.COV2.S vaccine versus placebo. The receptors were gathered from a person between 18 and 60 years old who received the Ad26.COV2.S COVID-19 vaccine or a placebo. Both conserved end residues are part of each CDR3. The D gene is left open where the match is weak. Not every row has a clone size; where given, it reads once, few, many or a size class.

- - 14 TRBJ1-2 TRBV9 TGTGCCAGCAGCGCTCCACAGGGAAGCTCTGGCTACACCTTC CASSAPQGSSGYTF
once - 13 TRBJ1-2 TRBV30 TGTGCCTGGAATCAAGGGACTAACTATGGCTACACCTTC CAWNQGTNYGYTF
- - 13 TRBJ2-2 TRBV30 TGTGCCTGGAGTGAGGGGGGGACCGGGGAGCTGTTTTTT CAWSEGGTGELFF
- TRBD2 16 TRBJ2-1 TRBV9 TGTGCCAGCAGCGCACTATGGACTAGCGGGAGCAATGAGCAGTTCTTC CASSALWTSGSNEQFF
once TRBD2 17 TRBJ2-1 TRBV10-3 TGTGCCATCAGTGAGTTTAAACGACTAGCGGGAGCGAATGAGCAGTTCTTC CAISEFKRLAGANEQFF
- - 15 TRBJ2-3 TRBV5-3 TGTGCCAGAAGCTTGGGTCGGACTAGCACAGATACGCAGTATTTT CARSLGRTSTDTQYF
- - 13 TRBJ2-3 TRBV5-1 TGCGCCAGCAGCATACTTGGCACAGATACGCAGTATTTT CASSILGTDTQYF
- - 16 TRBJ1-1 TRBV3-1/TRBV3-2 TGTGCCAGCAGCCAAGAGTCGGACTGGAAGAACACTGAAGCTTTCTTT CASSQESDWKNTEAFF
- - 15 TRBJ2-7 TRBV19 TGTGCCAGTAGGGGGAACAGGGAATCTTTTTACGAGCAGTACTTC CASRGNRESFYEQYF
- - 15 TRBJ2-7 TRBV9 TGTGCCAGCAGCGGGACACCCCAAAGTCGGGACGAGCAGTACTTC CASSGTPQSRDEQYF
- - 13 TRBJ1-2 TRBV6-5 TGTGCCACCATGGAGGGATTAAACTATGGCTACACCTTC CATMEGLNYGYTF
- - 14 TRBJ1-2 TRBV7-2 TGTGCCAGCAGCTTAAATACAGGAACCTATGGCTACACCTTC CASSLNTGTYGYTF
- - 17 TRBJ1-5 TRBV4-1 TGCGCCAGCAGCCAACCCTTGTCAGGAGTGAGCAATCAGCCCCAGCATTTT CASSQPLSGVSNQPQHF
- - 15 TRBJ2-5 TRBV19 TGTGCCAGTACTAACAACCCGACTCCTGGAGAGACCCAGTACTTC CASTNNPTPGETQYF
- - 17 TRBJ2-2 TRBV11-2 TGTGCCAGCAGCTTAGTTGGGTCCGCGGGCCGTACCGGGGAGCTGTTTTTT CASSLVGSAGRTGELFF